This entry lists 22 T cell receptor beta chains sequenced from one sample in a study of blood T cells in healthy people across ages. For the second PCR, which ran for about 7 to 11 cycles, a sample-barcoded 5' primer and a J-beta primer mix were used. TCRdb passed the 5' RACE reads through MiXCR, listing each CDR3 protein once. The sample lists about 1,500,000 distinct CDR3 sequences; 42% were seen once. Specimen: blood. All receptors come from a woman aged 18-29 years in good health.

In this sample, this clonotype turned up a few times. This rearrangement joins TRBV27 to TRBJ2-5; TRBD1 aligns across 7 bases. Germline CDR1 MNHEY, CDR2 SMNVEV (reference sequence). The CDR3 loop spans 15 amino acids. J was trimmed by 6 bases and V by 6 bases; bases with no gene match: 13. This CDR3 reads CASSPSARDRQTQYF. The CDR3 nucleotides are TGTGCCAGCAGCCCCTCGGCCAGGGACAGACAGACCCAGTACTTC.

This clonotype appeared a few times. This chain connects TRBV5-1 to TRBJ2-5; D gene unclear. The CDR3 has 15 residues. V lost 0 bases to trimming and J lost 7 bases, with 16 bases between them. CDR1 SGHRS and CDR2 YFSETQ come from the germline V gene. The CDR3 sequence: CASSLARGAKGTQYF. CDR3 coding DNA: TGCGCCAGCAGCTTGGCTCGTGGAGCCAAGGGGACCCAGTACTTC.

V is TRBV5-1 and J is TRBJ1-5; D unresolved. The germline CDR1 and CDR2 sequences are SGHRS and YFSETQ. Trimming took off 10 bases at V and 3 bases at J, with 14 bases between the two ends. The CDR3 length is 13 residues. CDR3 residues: CAARGGLNQPQHF. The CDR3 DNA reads TGCGCCGCCCGAGGAGGCCTCAATCAGCCCCAGCATTTT.

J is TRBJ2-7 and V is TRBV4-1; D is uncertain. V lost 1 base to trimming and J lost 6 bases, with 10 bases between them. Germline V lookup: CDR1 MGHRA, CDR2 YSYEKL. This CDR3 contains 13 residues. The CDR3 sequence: CASSQVVPAEQYF. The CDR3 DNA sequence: TGCGCCAGCAGCCAAGTTGTCCCAGCCGAGCAGTACTTC.

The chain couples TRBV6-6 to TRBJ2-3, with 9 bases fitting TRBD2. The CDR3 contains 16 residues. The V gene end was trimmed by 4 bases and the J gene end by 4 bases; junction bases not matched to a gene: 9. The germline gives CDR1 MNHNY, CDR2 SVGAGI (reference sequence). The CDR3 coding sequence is TGTGCCAGCAGTTTCGAATTAGCGGGAGTGGCAGATACGCAGTATTTT. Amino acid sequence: CASSFELAGVADTQYF.

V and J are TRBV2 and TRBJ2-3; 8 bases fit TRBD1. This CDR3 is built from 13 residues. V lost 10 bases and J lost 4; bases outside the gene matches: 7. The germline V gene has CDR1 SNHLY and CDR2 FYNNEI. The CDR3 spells CATRTGLADTQYF. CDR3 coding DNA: TGTGCCACCCGGACAGGGCTGGCAGATACGCAGTATTTT.

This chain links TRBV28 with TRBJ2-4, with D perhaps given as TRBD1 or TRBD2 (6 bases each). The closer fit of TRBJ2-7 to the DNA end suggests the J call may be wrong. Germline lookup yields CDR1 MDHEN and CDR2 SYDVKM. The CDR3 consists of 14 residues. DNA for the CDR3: TGTGCCAGCACTCGAAGGGGGGTTTGGTACGAGCAGTACTTC. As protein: CASTRRGVWYEQYF.

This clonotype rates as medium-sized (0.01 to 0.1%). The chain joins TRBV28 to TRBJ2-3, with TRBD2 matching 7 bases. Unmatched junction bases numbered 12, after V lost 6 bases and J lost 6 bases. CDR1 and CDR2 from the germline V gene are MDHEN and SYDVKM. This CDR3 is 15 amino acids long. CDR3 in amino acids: CASSLNGGGTDTQYF. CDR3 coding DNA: TGTGCCAGCAGCCTTAATGGCGGGGGAACGGATACGCAGTATTTT.

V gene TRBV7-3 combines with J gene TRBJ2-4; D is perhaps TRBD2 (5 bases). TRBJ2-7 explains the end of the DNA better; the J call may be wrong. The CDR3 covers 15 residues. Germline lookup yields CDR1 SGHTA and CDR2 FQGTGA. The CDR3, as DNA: TGTGCCAGCAGCTTAGGCTTCGGCGGGCCCAACGAGCAGTACTTC. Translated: CASSLGFGGPNEQYF.

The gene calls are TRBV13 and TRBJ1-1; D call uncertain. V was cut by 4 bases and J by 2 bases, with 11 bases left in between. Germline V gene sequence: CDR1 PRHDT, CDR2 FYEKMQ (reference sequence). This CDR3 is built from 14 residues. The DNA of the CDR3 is TGTGCCAGCAGCTCCGGACGGCCAAACACTGAAGCTTTCTTT. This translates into CASSSGRPNTEAFF.

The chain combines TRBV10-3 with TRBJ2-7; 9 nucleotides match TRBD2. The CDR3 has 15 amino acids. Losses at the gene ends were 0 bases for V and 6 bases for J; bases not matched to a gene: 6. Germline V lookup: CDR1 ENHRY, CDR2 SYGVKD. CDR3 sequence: CAISESGLAVSEQYF. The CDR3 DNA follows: TGTGCCATCAGTGAGTCGGGACTAGCCGTTAGCGAGCAGTACTTC.

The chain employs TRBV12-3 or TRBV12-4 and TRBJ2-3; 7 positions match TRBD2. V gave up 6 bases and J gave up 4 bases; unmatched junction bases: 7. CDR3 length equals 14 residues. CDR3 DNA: TGTGCCAGCAGCGTGGGGGGGACCTCAGATACGCAGTATTTT. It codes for CASSVGGTSDTQYF.

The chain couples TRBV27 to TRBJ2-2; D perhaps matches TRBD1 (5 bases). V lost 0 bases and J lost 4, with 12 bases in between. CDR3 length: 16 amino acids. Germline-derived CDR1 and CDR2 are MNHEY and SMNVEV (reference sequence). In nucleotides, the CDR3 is TGTGCCAGCAGTTTATCCGCAGGGTGGGTCACCGGGGAGCTGTTTTTT. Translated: CASSLSAGWVTGELFF.

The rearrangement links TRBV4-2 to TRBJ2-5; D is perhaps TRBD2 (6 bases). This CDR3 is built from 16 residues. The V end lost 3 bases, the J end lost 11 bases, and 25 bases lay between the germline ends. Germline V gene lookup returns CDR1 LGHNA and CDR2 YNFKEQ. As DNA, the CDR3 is TGTGCCAGCAGCCAGGCGACTAGTTCCCCGTACAATGAGCAGTACTTC. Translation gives CASSQATSSPYNEQYF.

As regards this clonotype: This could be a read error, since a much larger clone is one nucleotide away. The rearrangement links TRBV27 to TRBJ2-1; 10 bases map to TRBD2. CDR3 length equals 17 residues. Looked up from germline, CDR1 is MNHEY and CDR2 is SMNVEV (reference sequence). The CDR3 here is CAGSLRSGRVVYNEQFF. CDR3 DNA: TGTGCCGGCAGTTTACGGAGCGGGAGGGTTGTCTACAATGAGCAGTTCTTC.

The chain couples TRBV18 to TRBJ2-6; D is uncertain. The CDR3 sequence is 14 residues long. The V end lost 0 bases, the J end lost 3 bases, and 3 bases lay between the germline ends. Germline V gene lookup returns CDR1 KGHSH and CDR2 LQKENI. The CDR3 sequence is CASSPPNGANVLTF. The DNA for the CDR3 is TGTGCCAGCTCACCACCGAATGGGGCCAACGTCCTGACTTTC. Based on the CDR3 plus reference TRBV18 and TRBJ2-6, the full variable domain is NAGVMQNPRHLVRRRGQEARLRCSPMKGHSHVYWYRQLPEEGLKFMVYLQKENIIDESGMPKERFSAEFPKEGPSILRIQQVVRGDSAAYFCASSPPNGANVLTFGAGSRLTVL.

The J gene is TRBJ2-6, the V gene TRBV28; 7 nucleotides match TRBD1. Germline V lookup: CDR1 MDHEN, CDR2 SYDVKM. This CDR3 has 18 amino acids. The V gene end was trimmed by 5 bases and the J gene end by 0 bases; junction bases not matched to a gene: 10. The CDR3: CASSPWGTETSGANVLTF. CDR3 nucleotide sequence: TGTGCCAGCAGTCCCTGGGGGACAGAAACCTCTGGGGCCAACGTCCTGACTTTC.

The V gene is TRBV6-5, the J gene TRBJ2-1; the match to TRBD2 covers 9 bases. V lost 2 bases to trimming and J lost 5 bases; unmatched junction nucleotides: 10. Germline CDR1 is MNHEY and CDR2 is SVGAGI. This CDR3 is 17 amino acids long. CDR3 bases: TGTGCCAGCAGTTACCTTTCGCGGGAGGGCACCGACAATGAGCAGTTCTTC. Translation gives CASSYLSREGTDNEQFF.

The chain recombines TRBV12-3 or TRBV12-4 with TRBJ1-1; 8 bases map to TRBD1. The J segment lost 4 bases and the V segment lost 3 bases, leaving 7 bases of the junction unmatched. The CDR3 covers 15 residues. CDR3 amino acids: CASSFTLTGGTEAFF. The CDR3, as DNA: TGTGCCAGCAGTTTTACCCTCACAGGGGGCACTGAAGCTTTCTTT.

The CDR3, as DNA: TGTGCCAGCAGTGCTCCTGCACTGAACACTGAAGCTTTCTTT. It encodes CASSAPALNTEAFF. The chain is built from TRBV6-1 and TRBJ1-1; D call uncertain. Germline lookup yields CDR1 MNHNS and CDR2 SASEGT. This CDR3 spans 14 amino acids. Trimming shortened V by 4 bases and J by 0 bases, and 9 bases separated the two germline ends.

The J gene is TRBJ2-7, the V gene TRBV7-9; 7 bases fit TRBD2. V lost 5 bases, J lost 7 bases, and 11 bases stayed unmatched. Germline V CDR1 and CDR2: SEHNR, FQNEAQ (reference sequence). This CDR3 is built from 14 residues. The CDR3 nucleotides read TGTGCCAGCAGCGGATCTAGGGAGGGTAATGAGCAGTACTTC. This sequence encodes CASSGSREGNEQYF.

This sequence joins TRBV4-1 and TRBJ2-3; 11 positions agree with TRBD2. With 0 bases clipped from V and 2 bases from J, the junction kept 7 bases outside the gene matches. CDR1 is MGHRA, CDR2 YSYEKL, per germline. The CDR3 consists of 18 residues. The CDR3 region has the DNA TGCGCCAGCAGCCAAGATGAGGGACTAGCGGTCATCACAGATACGCAGTATTTT. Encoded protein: CASSQDEGLAVITDTQYF.